This TCR beta chain stems from a study of blood T cell repertoires in COVID-19. About the research overall: Sources were T cells, B-cell-depleted T cells, or PBMCs; the material itself was cDNA or gDNA.

Germline CDR1 is MDHEN and CDR2 is SYDVKM. The CDR3 runs 12 residues. Between the trimmed V and J ends, which lost 4 bases and 3 bases, there was a span of 7 bases. Original processing methods: Counts of nucleated cells, estimated from reference gene primer amplification, were obtained. Generated by immunoSEQ multiplex PCR, the TCRdb table keeps only in-frame clones and is missing some. The V and J calls and clone size come from that table; D and trimming were worked out from the DNA. Of about 180,000 clones listed, 88% are singletons. The chain carries TRBV28 and TRBJ2-7; no firm D call. The sequenced material came from PBMCs or T cells enriched from blood (not recorded which). The receptor was derived from a woman aged 18 to 35 who had recovered from COVID-19. CDR3 sequence (DNA): TGTGCCAGCAGTTCGCTATACTACGAGCAGTACTTC. It specifies CASSSLYYEQYF.